Presented here are 32 T cell receptor beta chains from one specimen sequenced in a study of T cell repertoires in cytomegalovirus infection. Each CDR3 protein is one row after TCRdb ran MiXCR on the reads. There are roughly 990,000 distinct CDR3 sequences in the sample; approximately 33% occur only once, and around 15% lies in the top ten. No antigens are known for them. The sample here was cultured CD8+ T cells from PBMCs, taken from culture after CMV antigen stimulation. The receptors stem from a human donor in good health (CMV status not recorded). Some clones in this sample may be carry-over from other donors' samples.

This chain uses TRBV23-1 with TRBJ2-7; D is unresolved. TRBV23-1 is an ORF for which the function is uncertain. The CDR3 length is 14 residues. V lost 8 bases and J lost 3, with 17 bases in between. CDR3 DNA sequence: TGCGCCAGCCCCGACCTAAGCGTGGTCTACGAGCAGTACGTC. It specifies CASPDLSVVYEQYV.

The gene calls are TRBV27 and TRBJ1-1, with D perhaps matching TRBD1 (6 bases). CDR3 length: 14 residues. V was trimmed by 5 bases and J by 4 bases, leaving 14 bases between them. Germline-derived CDR1 and CDR2 are MNHEY and SMNVEV (reference sequence). The CDR3 loop reads CASSVLGGSTEAFF. Here the CDR3 DNA reads TGTGCCAGCAGTGTGCTGGGGGGCAGCACTGAAGCTTTCTTT.

The rearrangement joins TRBV6-2 or TRBV6-3 to TRBJ2-3, with 7 bases matching TRBD2. The CDR3 consists of 23 residues. V was pared by 2 bases and J by 0 bases, with 26 bases of the junction left unmatched. Germline V gene lookup returns CDR1 MNHEY and CDR2 SVGEGT. In DNA, the CDR3 is TGTGCCAGCAGTTACCCAAGCTTCGAAGGGGCTAGCGGAAAGAACCCTAGCACAGATACGCAGTATTTT. This codes for CASSYPSFEGASGKNPSTDTQYF.

On this clonotype itself: A read error may account for a junction end that differs from germline. The rearrangement joins TRBV6-1 to TRBJ2-5; D is ambiguous. Germline V gives CDR1 MNHNS, CDR2 SASEGT. The CDR3 is made up of 17 amino acids. The CDR3: CANSEWFEQSYQETQYF. The CDR3 DNA follows: TGTGCCAACAGTGAATGGTTTGAACAGTCGTACCAAGAGACCCAGTACTTC.

This clonotype has only a few counts. The V and J genes are TRBV7-6 and TRBJ1-2, with a weak D call TRBD1 (5 bases). The V gene lost 1 base and the J gene lost 6 bases, with 21 bases spanning the gap. The CDR3 has 17 amino acids. Per the germline V gene, CDR1 is SGHVS and CDR2 is FNYEAQ. The chain's CDR3 is CASSLGGADLPGDGYTF. CDR3 in DNA: TGTGCCAGCAGCTTAGGAGGGGCCGATCTTCCGGGGGATGGCTACACCTTC.

This clonotype was recorded a few times. The gene calls are TRBV6-1 and TRBJ2-7, with D unresolved. The CDR3 runs to 12 residues. CDR1 and CDR2 (germline): MNHNS, SASEGT. V dropped 5 bases and J dropped 5 bases, with 10 bases sitting between them. The CDR3 DNA is TGTGCCAGCAGTTTACATCCAGACGAGCAGTACTTC. Its translation is CASSLHPDEQYF.

CDR3 amino acids: CASSRGQQYEQYV. The CDR3 region has the DNA TGTGCCAGCAGCCGCGGACAGCAATACGAGCAGTACGTC. This chain joins TRBV6-1 and TRBJ2-7; possible D gene TRBD1, 6 bases. This CDR3 has 13 amino acids. Germline V lookup: CDR1 MNHNS, CDR2 SASEGT. Deletions cut 6 bases from V and 4 bases from J, with 13 bases between.

This clonotype was seen a few times. The V call is TRBV7-2, the J call TRBJ2-5, with unresolved D. CDR1 SGHTA and CDR2 FQGNSA come from the germline V gene. V was shortened by 0 bases and J by 2 bases, with 10 bases between the two germline ends. CDR3 length: 15 residues. In nucleotides, the CDR3 is TGTGCCAGCAGCTTAGCGCTCAGCCTACAAGAGACCCAGTACTTC. This encodes CASSLALSLQETQYF.

The gene calls are TRBV12-3 or TRBV12-4 and TRBJ2-5; 7 nucleotides agree with TRBD1. The V gene end was trimmed by 6 bases and the J gene end by 5 bases; junction bases not matched to a gene: 12. CDR3 length: 15 residues. CDR3 amino acids: CASSPQTGFMETQYF. In nucleotides, the CDR3 is TGTGCCAGCAGCCCTCAGACAGGGTTTATGGAGACCCAGTACTTC.

This chain uses TRBV9 with TRBJ1-6; unclear D gene. V was shortened by 5 bases and J by 2 bases, with 17 bases between the two germline ends. Germline loops: CDR1 SGDLS, CDR2 YYNGEE. This CDR3 comprises 17 residues. The CDR3 nucleotides are TGTGCCAGCAGTCCACGAGTGGTGAGCCCCTATAATTCACCCCTCCACTTT. It yields the protein CASSPRVVSPYNSPLHF.

This clonotype was seen many times. The chain uses TRBV7-9 and TRBJ2-7, with D possibly being TRBD2 (5 bases). The CDR3 length is 13 residues. The ends were cut back, 8 bases at V and 0 bases at J, with 11 bases in the middle. Germline CDR1 is SEHNR and CDR2 is FQNEAQ (reference sequence). CDR3 region: CASQDWDSYEQYF. In nucleotides, the CDR3 is TGTGCCAGCCAGGACTGGGACTCCTACGAGCAGTACTTC.

In the case of this clonotype: A read error is possible here, since a much larger clone lies one base away. The rearrangement joins TRBV7-4 to TRBJ2-7; a possible D gene is TRBD2 (6 bases). The CDR3 loop spans 15 amino acids. CDR1 is SGHVT, CDR2 SQSDAQ, per germline. The CDR3 DNA reads TGTACCAGCAGCACCGAAACCGGGAGAGCCTACGAGCAGTACGTC. It specifies CTSSTETGRAYEQYV.

This clonotype has a count of ten or more. The chain employs TRBV7-8 and TRBJ2-5; D perhaps matches TRBD1 (6 bases). Germline assignment: CDR1 SGHVS and CDR2 FQNEAQ. The CDR3 covers 15 residues. V was trimmed by 4 bases and J by 5 bases, leaving 17 bases between them. This CDR3 reads CASSSGTQRGETQYF. The CDR3 coding sequence is TGTGCCAGCAGCTCCGGGACACAAAGAGGGGAGACCCAGTACTTC.

CDR3 DNA: TGTGCCAGCAGTTACCCGTTGGTCCTAGACACTGAAGCTTTCTTT. Protein: CASSYPLVLDTEAFF. The V gene is TRBV6-1, the J gene TRBJ1-1; the D is unclear. The ends were cut back, 5 bases at V and 3 bases at J, with 16 bases in the middle. This CDR3 region has 15 residues. Looked up from germline, CDR1 is MNHNS and CDR2 is SASEGT.

This clonotype was counted only a few times. This chain connects TRBV7-9 to TRBJ1-4; possibly TRBD1 for D (5 bases). CDR3 length: 12 residues. V gave up 0 bases and J gave up 13 bases, with 9 bases separating them. The V gene's germline CDR1 is SEHNR and CDR2 FQNEAQ (reference sequence). CDR3: CASSLAQALLFF. CDR3 bases: TGTGCCAGCAGCTTAGCACAGGCGTTACTGTTTTTT.

The chain employs TRBV13 and TRBJ2-5, with D hard to call. Germline CDR1 reads PRHDT; CDR2 reads FYEKMQ (reference sequence). CDR3 length equals 13 residues. V was clipped by 2 bases and J by 5 bases, with 9 bases between them. CDR3 in amino acids: CASSLSGVETQYF. The CDR3 DNA is TGTGCCAGCAGCTTATCTGGGGTGGAGACCCAGTACTTC.

The chain combines TRBV29-1 with TRBJ2-1; maybe TRBD1 (6 bases). CDR1 is SQVTM and CDR2 is ANQGSEA in the germline V gene. V shed 4 bases and J shed 10 bases, with 17 bases lying between them. This CDR3 is built from 13 residues. The CDR3 DNA reads as TGCAGCGTTGGACAGGCAAGAGGTCGGGAGCAGTTCTTC. It encodes CSVGQARGREQFF.

There are a few counts of this clonotype. V gene TRBV6-1 combines with J gene TRBJ2-1, with unresolved D. The V end lost 2 bases, the J end lost 3 bases, and 5 bases lay between the germline ends. CDR3 length: 13 amino acids. CDR1 and CDR2 from the germline V gene are MNHNS and SASEGT. The CDR3, as DNA: TGTGCCAGCAGTGAATGGCTCTACAATGAGCAGTTCTTC. It codes for CASSEWLYNEQFF.

This rearrangement joins TRBV29-1 to TRBJ2-7, with 7 bases lining up with TRBD1. The CDR3 consists of 14 residues. With V trimmed by 3 bases and J by 6 bases, 11 bases remained unmatched. Germline CDR1 SQVTM, CDR2 ANQGSEA. This chain's CDR3 is CSVENRGKLGEQYF. The DNA for the CDR3 is TGCAGCGTTGAGAACAGGGGAAAGTTGGGCGAGCAGTACTTC.

In its sample, this clonotype was seen once. CDR3 protein: CASRDSVNQPQHF. In DNA form, the CDR3 reads TGTGCCAGTAGGGACAGCGTAAATCAGCCCCAGCATTTT. The rearrangement uses TRBV19 and TRBJ1-5, with a possible D match to TRBD1 (6 bases). This CDR3 contains 13 residues. Per germline, CDR1 LNHDA and CDR2 SQIVND (reference sequence). V was shortened by 6 bases and J by 4 bases, with 10 bases between the two germline ends.

There are a few counts of this clonotype. One end of the junction does not line up with germline, which may come from a read error. The chain couples TRBV7-7 to TRBJ2-5, with D possibly being TRBD2 (5 bases). The V gene's germline CDR1 is SSHAT and CDR2 FNYEAQ (reference sequence). CDR3 length: 12 amino acids. This CDR3 is CASSLDGRTQYF. DNA of the CDR3: TGTGCTAGCAGCTTAGATGGGAGAACCCAGTACTTC.

This chain links TRBV12-3 or TRBV12-4 with TRBJ2-4, with D possibly being TRBD1 or TRBD2 (5 bases each). The V and J ends lost 7 bases and 0 bases respectively, with 10 bases between them. The CDR3 totals 14 residues. The CDR3 region has the DNA TGTGCCAGCACCGGGACCGTAGCCAAAAACATTCAGTACTTC. Its translation is CASTGTVAKNIQYF.

This clonotype was recorded at least ten times. The chain links TRBV7-2 to TRBJ1-4, with D hard to call. Germline CDR1 is SGHTA and CDR2 is FQGNSA. The CDR3 sequence is 14 residues long. V was cut by 3 bases and J by 1 base, with 6 bases left in between. The CDR3 coding sequence is TGTGCCAGCAGCTTCGATGGAACTAATGAAAAACTGTTTTTT. Protein sequence: CASSFDGTNEKLFF.

This clonotype was seen once. CDR3 in DNA: TGTGCCAGTACCTGGACTAGCGGGGGGGACTACGAGCAGTACTTC. It specifies CASTWTSGGDYEQYF. This rearrangement joins TRBV19 to TRBJ2-7; 15 bases fit TRBD2. The CDR3 runs to 15 residues. CDR1 LNHDA and CDR2 SQIVND come from the germline V gene (reference sequence). V was clipped by 7 bases and J by 3 bases; unmatched bases: 4.

This clonotype has more than one count but fewer than ten. The V gene is TRBV7-6, the J gene TRBJ1-6, with 10 bases fitting TRBD1. V dropped 5 bases and J dropped 8; count of bases not matched to a gene: 3. The CDR3 has 14 amino acids. The V gene's germline CDR1 is SGHVS and CDR2 FNYEAQ. The CDR3 coding sequence is TGTGCCAGCAGCGTTGGGACAGGGGATTCACCCCTCCACTTT. Its protein is CASSVGTGDSPLHF.

This clonotype was seen a few times. The chain carries TRBV12-3 or TRBV12-4 and TRBJ1-2; 8 bases map to TRBD1. Trimming at V came to 5 bases and at J to 5 bases, leaving 10 bases not matched to a gene. This CDR3 comprises 15 residues. The CDR3 protein is CASSPDSGTGYGYTF. The CDR3 coding sequence is TGTGCCAGCAGTCCCGACTCCGGGACAGGATATGGCTACACCTTC.

This sequence joins TRBV6-6 and TRBJ2-7; D not resolved. The CDR3 spans 16 residues. The V end lost 0 bases, the J end lost 0 bases, and 12 bases lay between the germline ends. The germline gives CDR1 MNHNY, CDR2 SVGAGI (reference sequence). CDR3 amino acids: CASSYSVVGTSYEQYV. CDR3 bases: TGTGCCAGCAGTTACTCGGTCGTAGGAACCTCCTACGAGCAGTACGTC.

The gene calls are TRBV6-6 and TRBJ2-5; D is unclear. CDR1 and CDR2 from the germline V gene are MNHNY and SVGAGI (reference sequence). This CDR3 region has 14 residues. The V end lost 0 bases, the J end lost 0 bases, and 5 bases lay between the germline ends. The CDR3, as DNA: TGTGCCAGCAGTTACTCTGAGTACCAAGAGACCCAGTACTTC. Protein product: CASSYSEYQETQYF.

V and J are TRBV7-9 and TRBJ1-6, with 8 nucleotides matching TRBD1. Trimming cost V 0 bases and J 5 bases; bases outside gene matches: 6. CDR1 SEHNR and CDR2 FQNEAQ come from the germline V gene (reference sequence). The CDR3 is made up of 17 amino acids. CDR3 bases: TGTGCCAGCAGCTTAGCGCGGCGACAGGGGAATAATTCACCCCTCCACTTT. This gives the protein CASSLARRQGNNSPLHF.

V gene TRBV20-1 combines with J gene TRBJ2-3, with D unclear. The CDR3 extends over 12 amino acids. The germline CDR1 and CDR2 sequences are DFQATT and SNEGSKA (reference sequence). V was pared by 0 bases and J by 8 bases, with 9 bases between. The CDR3 protein is CSARDRRSTQYF. The CDR3 DNA is TGCAGTGCTAGAGATCGGCGTTCTACGCAGTATTTT.

This chain joins TRBV12-3 or TRBV12-4 and TRBJ1-1, with TRBD1 matching 8 bases. The CDR3 covers 13 residues. J was trimmed by 6 bases and V by 6 bases; bases with no gene match: 6. The CDR3 reads CASSPDRGPEAFF. The CDR3 coding sequence is TGTGCCAGCAGCCCCGACAGGGGCCCTGAAGCTTTCTTT.

The chain uses TRBV29-1 and TRBJ2-7; 7 bases agree with TRBD2. CDR1 and CDR2 (germline): SQVTM, ANQGSEA. The length of the CDR3 is 13 residues. Losses at the gene ends were 5 bases for V and 2 bases for J; bases not matched to a gene: 6. CDR3 DNA: TGCAGCGTTCGGCTAGCGGTTACCTACGAGCAGTACTTC. Translation gives CSVRLAVTYEQYF.